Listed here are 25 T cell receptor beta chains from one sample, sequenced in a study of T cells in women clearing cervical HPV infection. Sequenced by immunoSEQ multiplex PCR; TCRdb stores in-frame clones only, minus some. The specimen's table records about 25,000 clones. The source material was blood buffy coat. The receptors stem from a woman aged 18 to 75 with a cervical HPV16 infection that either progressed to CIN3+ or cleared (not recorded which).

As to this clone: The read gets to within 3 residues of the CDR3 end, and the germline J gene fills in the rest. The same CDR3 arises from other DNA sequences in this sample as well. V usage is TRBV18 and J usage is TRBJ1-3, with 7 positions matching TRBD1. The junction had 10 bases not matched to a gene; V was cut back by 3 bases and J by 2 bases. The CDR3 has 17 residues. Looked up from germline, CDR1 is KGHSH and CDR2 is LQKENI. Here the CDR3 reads CASSPSGTAGTGNTIYF. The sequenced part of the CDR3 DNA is TGTGCCAGCTCACCGTCCGGGACAGCCGGCACTGGAAACACC.

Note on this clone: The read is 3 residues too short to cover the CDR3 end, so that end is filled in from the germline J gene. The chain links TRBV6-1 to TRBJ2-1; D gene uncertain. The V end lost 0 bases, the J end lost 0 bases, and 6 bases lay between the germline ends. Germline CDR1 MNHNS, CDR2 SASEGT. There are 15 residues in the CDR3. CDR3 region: CASSEAASSYNEQFF. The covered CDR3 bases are TGTGCCAGCAGTGAAGCAGCGAGCTCCTACAATGAG.

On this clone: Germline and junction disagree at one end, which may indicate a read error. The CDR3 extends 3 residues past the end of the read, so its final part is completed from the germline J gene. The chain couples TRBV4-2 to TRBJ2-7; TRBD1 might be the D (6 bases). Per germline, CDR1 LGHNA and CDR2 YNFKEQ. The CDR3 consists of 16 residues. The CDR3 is CASSQYQGPNHYEQYF. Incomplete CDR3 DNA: TGCGCCAGCAGCCAATACCAGGGGCCGAACCACTACGAG.

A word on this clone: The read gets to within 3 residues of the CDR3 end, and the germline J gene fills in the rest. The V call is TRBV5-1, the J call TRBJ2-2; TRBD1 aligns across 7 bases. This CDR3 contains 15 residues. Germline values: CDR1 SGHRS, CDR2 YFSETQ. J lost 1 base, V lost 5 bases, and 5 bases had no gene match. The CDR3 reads CASRRGQENTGELFF. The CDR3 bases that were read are TGCGCCAGCAGGCGAGGACAGGAGAACACCGGGGAG.

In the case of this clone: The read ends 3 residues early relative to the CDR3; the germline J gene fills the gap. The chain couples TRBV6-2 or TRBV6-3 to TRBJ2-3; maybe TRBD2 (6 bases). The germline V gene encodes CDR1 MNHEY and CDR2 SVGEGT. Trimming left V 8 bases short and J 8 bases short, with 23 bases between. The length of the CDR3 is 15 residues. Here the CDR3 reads CASLRATRRPATQYF. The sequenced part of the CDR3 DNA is TGTGCCAGCCTCCGCGCGACTAGAAGACCAGCTACG.

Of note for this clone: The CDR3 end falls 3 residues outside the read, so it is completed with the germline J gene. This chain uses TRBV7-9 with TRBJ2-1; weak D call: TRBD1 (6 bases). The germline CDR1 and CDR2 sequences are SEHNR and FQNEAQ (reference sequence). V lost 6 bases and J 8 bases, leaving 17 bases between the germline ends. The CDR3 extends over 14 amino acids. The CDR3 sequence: CASRRGLSSHEQFF. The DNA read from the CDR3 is TGTGCCAGCAGGAGGGGGTTGTCGTCCCATGAG.

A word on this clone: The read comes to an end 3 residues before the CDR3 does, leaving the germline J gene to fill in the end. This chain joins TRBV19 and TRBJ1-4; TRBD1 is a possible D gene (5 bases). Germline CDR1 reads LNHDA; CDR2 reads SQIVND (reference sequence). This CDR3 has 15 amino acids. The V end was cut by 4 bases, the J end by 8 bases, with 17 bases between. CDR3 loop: CASSTPGLGLEKLFF. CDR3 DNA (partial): TGTGCCAGTAGTACCCCGGGACTCGGCTTAGAAAAA. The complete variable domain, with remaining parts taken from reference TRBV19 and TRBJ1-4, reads DGGITQSPKYLFRKEGQNVTLSCEQNLNHDAMYWYRQDPGQGLRLIYYSQIVNDFQKGDIAEGYSVSREKKESFPLTVTSAQKNPTAFYLCASSTPGLGLEKLFFGSGTQLSVL.

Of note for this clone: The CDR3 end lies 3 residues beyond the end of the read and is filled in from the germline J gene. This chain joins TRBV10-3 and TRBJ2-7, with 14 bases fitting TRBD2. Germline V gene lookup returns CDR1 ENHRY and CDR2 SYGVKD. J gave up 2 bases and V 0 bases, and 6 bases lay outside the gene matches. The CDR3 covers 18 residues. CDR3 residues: CAISESGTSGGPAYEQYF. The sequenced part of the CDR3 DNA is TGTGCCATCAGTGAGTCGGGGACTAGCGGGGGTCCTGCCTACGAG.

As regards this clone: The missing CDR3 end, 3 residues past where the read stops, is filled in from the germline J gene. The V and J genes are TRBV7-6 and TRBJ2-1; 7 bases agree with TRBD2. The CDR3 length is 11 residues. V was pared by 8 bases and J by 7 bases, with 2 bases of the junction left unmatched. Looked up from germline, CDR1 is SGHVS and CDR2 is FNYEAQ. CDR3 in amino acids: CASRSGNEQFF. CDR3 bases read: TGTGCCAGCCGTAGCGGGAATGAG.

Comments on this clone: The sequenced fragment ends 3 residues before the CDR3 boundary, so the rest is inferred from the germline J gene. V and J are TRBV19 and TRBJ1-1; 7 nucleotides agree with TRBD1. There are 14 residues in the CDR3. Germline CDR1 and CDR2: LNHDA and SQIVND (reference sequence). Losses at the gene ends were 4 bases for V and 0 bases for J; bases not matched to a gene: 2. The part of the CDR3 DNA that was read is TGTGCCAGTAGTAATCAGGGGGTGAACACTGAA. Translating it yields CASSNQGVNTE. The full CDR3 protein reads CASSNQGVNTEAFF.

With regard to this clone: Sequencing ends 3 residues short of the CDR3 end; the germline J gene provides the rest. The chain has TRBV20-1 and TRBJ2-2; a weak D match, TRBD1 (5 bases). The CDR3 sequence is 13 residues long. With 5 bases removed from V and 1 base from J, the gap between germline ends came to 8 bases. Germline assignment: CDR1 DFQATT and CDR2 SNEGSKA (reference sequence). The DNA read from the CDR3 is TGCAGTGCTGGGCAGGGGAACACCGGGGAG. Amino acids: CSAGQGNTGE. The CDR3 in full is CSAGQGNTGELFF.

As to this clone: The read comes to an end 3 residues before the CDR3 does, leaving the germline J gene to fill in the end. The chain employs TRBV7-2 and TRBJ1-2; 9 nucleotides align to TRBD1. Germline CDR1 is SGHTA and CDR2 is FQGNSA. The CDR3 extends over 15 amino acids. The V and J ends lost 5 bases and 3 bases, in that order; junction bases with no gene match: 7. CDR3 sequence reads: CASSPWDRDYYGYTF. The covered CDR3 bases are TGTGCCAGCAGCCCCTGGGACAGGGATTACTATGGC. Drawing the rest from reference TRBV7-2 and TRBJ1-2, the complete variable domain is GAGVSQSPSNKVTEKGKDVELRCDPISGHTALYWYRQSLGQGLEFLIYFQGNSAPDKSGLPSDRFSAERTGGSVSTLTIQRTQQEDSAVYLCASSPWDRDYYGYTFGSGTRLTVV.

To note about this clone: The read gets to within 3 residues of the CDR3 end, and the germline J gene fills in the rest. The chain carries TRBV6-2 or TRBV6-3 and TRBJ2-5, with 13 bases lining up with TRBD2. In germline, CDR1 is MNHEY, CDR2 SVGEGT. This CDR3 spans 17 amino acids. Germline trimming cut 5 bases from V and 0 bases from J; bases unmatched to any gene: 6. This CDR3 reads CASSRGTSGVNQETQYF. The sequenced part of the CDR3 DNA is TGTGCCAGCAGTCGAGGGACTAGCGGGGTTAACCAAGAGACC.

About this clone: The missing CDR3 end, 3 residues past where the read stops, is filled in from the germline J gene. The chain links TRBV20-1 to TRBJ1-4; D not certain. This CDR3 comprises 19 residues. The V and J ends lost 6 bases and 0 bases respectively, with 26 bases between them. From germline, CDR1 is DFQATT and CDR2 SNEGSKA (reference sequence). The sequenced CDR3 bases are TGCAGTGCCCCGATTCTGGTAGGGCCAAACTTTGCAACTAATGAAAAA. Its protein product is CSAPILVGPNFATNEK. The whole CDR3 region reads CSAPILVGPNFATNEKLFF.

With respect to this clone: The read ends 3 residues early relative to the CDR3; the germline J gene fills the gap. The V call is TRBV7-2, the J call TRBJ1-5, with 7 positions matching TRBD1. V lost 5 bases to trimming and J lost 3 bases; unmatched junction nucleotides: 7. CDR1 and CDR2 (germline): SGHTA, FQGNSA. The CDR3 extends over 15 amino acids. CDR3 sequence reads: CASSGRTGLNQPQHF. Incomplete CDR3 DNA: TGTGCCAGCAGCGGAAGGACAGGCCTCAATCAGCCC. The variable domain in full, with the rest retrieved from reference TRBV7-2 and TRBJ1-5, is GAGVSQSPSNKVTEKGKDVELRCDPISGHTALYWYRQSLGQGLEFLIYFQGNSAPDKSGLPSDRFSAERTGGSVSTLTIQRTQQEDSAVYLCASSGRTGLNQPQHFGDGTRLSIL.

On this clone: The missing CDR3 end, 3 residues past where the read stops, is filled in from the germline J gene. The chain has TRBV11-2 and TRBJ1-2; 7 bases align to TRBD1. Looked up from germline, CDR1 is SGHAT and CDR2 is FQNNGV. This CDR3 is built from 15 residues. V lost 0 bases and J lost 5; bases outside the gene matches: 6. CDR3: CASSLEGTVYYGYTF. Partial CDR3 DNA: TGTGCCAGCAGCTTAGAGGGGACAGTATATTATGGC. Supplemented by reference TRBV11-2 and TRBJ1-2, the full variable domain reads EAGVAQSPRYKIIEKRQSVAFWCNPISGHATLYWYQQILGQGPKLLIQFQNNGVVDDSQLPKDRFSAERLKGVDSTLKIQPAKLEDSAVYLCASSLEGTVYYGYTFGSGTRLTVV.

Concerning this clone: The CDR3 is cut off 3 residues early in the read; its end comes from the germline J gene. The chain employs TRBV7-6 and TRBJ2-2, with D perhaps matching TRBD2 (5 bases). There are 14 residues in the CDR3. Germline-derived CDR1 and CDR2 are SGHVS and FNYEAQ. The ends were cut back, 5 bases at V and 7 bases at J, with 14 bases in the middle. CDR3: CASSPGLVGGELFF. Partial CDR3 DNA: TGTGCCAGCAGCCCAGGACTGGTGGGCGGGGAG.

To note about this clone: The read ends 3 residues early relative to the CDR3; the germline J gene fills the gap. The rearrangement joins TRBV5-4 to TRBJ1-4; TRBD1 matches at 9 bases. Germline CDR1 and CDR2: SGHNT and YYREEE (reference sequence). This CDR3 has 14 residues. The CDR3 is CASSLGQGHSPLFF. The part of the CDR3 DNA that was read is TGTGCCAGCAGCTTAGGACAGGGGCACTCACCA.

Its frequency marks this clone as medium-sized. CDR3 region: CASSPGQGRDIQYF. Incomplete CDR3 DNA: TGTGCCAGCAGCCCCGGACAGGGGAGGGACATT. The chain is built from TRBV7-2 and TRBJ2-4, with 9 positions matching TRBD1. The DNA ends 3 residues before the CDR3 does, and the rest of the CDR3 is filled in from the germline J gene. This CDR3 is 14 amino acids long. CDR1 is SGHTA, CDR2 FQGNSA, per germline. V lost 5 bases, J lost 8 bases, and 7 bases stayed unmatched.

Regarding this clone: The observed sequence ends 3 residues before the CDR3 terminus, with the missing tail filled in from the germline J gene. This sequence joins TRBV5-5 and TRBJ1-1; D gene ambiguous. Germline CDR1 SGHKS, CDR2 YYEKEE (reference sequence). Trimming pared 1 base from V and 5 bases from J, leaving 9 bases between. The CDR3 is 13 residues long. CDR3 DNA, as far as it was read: TGTGCCAGCAGCTTGAGTCAAGGGACTGAA. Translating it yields CASSLSQGTE. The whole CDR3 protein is CASSLSQGTEAFF.

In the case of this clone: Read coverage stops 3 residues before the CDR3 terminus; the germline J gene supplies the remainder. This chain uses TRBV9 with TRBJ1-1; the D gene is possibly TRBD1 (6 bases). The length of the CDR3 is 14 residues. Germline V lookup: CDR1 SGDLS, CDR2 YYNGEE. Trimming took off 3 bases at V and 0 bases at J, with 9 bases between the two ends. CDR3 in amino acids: CASSEQGLNTEAFF. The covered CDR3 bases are TGTGCCAGCAGCGAACAGGGCCTGAACACTGAA.

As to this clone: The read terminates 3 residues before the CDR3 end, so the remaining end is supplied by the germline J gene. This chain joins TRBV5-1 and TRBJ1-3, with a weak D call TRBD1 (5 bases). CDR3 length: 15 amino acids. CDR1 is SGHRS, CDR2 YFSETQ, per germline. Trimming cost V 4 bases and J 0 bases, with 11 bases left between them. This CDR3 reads CASSEQAVSGNTIYF. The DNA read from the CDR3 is TGCGCCAGCAGCGAACAGGCTGTCTCTGGAAACACC.

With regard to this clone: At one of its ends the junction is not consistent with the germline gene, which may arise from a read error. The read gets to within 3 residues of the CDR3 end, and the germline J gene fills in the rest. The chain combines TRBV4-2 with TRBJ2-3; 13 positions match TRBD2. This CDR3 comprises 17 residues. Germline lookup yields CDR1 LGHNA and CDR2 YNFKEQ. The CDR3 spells CASSQNGLAGGTDTQYF. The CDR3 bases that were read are TGCGCCAGCAGCCAAAATGGACTAGCGGGGGGCACAGATACG.

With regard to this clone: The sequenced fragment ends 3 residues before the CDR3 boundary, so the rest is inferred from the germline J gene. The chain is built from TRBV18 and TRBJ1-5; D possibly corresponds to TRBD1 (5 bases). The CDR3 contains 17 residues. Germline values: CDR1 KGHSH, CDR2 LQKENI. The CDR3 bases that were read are TGTGCCAGCTCACCCTTGGTGCCCCACGGGGGAAGAGATCCC. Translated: CASSPLVPHGGRDP. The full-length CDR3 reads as CASSPLVPHGGRDPQHF.

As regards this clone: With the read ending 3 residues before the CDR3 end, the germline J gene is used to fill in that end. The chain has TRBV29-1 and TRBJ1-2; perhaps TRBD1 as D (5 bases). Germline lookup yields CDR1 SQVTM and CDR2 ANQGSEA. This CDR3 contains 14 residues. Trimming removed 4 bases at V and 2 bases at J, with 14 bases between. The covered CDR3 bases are TGCAGCGTTGCAGACAGTTCATTGAACTATGGC. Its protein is CSVADSSLNYG. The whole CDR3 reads CSVADSSLNYGYTF.